Given below is one T cell receptor (beta chain) in context. The count of this clone is one. What antigen it recognizes has not been identified. Nothing much larger sits one base from this clone, and base qualities are not available. Genomic DNA was extracted from sorted cells with the Quick-DNA Microprep Kit. Amplification of TCRbeta DNA was done with the immunoSEQ hsTCRbeta kit, following the protocol from the manufacturer. TCRbeta libraries were sequenced on an Illumina MiSeq instrument. The original methods were these. Following removal of out-of-frame sequences, 2 million to 2.5 million distinct TCRbeta sequences were retained, with an average of about 70,000 per individual. Each individual was scored using the number of about 180 previously reported CMV-associated TCRbeta sequences that the individual carried and the total number of productive distinct TCRbeta sequences. A beta-binomial model was reimplemented in Python, and scikit-learn random forests with default parameters were trained on US cohort data. Classifier performance on the Belgian cohort was summarized as median AUC with percentile confidence intervals calculated over 10,000 bootstrap iterations. TCRdb carries this immuneACCESS record with in-frame sequences only. Its versions omit some clonotypes, under half of them owing to an unresolved V gene in the studies checked, with the rest unexplained. The V and J calls and clone size were taken over from that table, and D and trimming were inferred from the DNA. Present in this sample are approximately 61,000 clones, around 80% of which were seen just once. Around 0.53% of the sample goes to the ten largest clones.

This record comes from a study of memory CD4+ T cells and cytomegalovirus serostatus (dated 2019 in TCRdb). For context, the study as a whole: The roughly 35 healthy Belgian adults in the cohort included 9 who were CMV seropositive and about 24 who were CMV seronegative. To replicate a published TCR-based CMV serostatus classifier, the researchers sequenced the CD4+ memory TCRbeta repertoires of a Belgian cohort whose cytomegalovirus serostatus was known. Results and caveats for the whole study, not just this receptor: Among the approximately 160 previously reported CMV-associated TCRbeta sequences, 60 to 85 showed up in the CD4+ memory repertoires, with each one found in between one and five individuals. The original-framework classifier achieved a median bootstrapped AUC of almost 0.97 with a 95% CI of 0.76-1.00 on the Belgian cohort. Results were interpreted as suggesting that the CMV-associated TCR signature is largely present in the CD4+ memory repertoire. For predicting CMV serostatus, the median bootstrapped AUC was approximately 0.95 using the original framework and around 0.91 using a US-trained random forest. Only CD4+CD45RO+ memory cells were sequenced, unlike the original study, which covered naive and memory CD4+ and CD8+ populations.

A FACSAria II was used to sort memory CD4+ T cells, defined as single viable CD3+CD4+CD8-CD45RO+ cells. CMV serostatus was determined using a Roche Elecsys assay that detects serum IgG against CMV pp150, pp28, p38 and p52. After thawing, total CD4+ T cells were enriched by positive selection with CD4 magnetic microbeads. The samples came from a different study that was designed specifically to examine the CD4+ T cell memory repertoire. Peripheral blood mononuclear cells were isolated and cryopreserved according to standard operating procedures, and serum was stored at -80 degrees C. Staining used CD3-PerCP (BW264/56), CD4-APC (RPA-T4), CD45RO-PE (UCHT1) and CD8-Pacific Orange (3B5) antibodies, with Sytox blue excluding non-viable cells. The CDR1 and CDR2 encoded by the germline V gene are SGHRS and YFSETQ. Inclusive of the bounding cysteine and phenylalanine, the CDR3 is 17 residues long. The kept DNA is CDR3 alone, 51 bases in frame from the first base. The germline V end is reduced by 2 bases and the J end by 1 base; junction bases left unmatched: 1.

This sequence uses TRBV5-1 and TRBJ2-2, and 14 junctional nucleotides match TRBD2. The specimen sequenced was memory CD4+ T cells from blood. The receptor's source is an adult in good health and CMV-seronegative. Some clones in this sample may be carry-over from other donors' samples. The CDR3 amino acid sequence is: CASSLGTSGRNTGELFF. DNA sequence: TGCGCCAGCAGCTTAGGGACTAGCGGGAGGAACACCGGGGAGCTGTTTTTT.